Presented here are 18 T cell receptor beta chains from one specimen sequenced in a study of regulatory T cells in long-lasting Graves disease. Sequencing libraries for TCR beta were prepared with iRepertoire HTBI primers and Arm-PCR of CDR3 regions. In TCRdb, the multiplex PCR reads were re-called with MiXCR into one record per CDR3 protein. The sample records some 430,000 distinct CDR3 sequences, 20% to 25% being singletons. Time point in this sample: persistent/refractory GD, antithyroid drugs over 5 years with positive TRAb. PBMC-derived RNA was used for the TCR library. The sequences come from peripheral blood mononuclear cells (PBMCs), collected when the disease was refractory, from a patient treated with antithyroid drugs. Every receptor here comes from a female donor with Graves disease.

The chain has TRBV13 and TRBJ2-5; weak D call: TRBD2 (6 bases). This CDR3 is 15 amino acids long. Germline CDR1 and CDR2: PRHDT and FYEKMQ (reference sequence). Trimming removed 5 bases from V and 1 base from J, with 14 bases in between. CDR3 amino acids: CASSLRVRGQETQYF. The CDR3 DNA reads as TGTGCCAGCAGCCTACGGGTGCGGGGCCAAGAGACCCAGTACTTC.

This clonotype was detected only a few times. This rearrangement joins TRBV7-9 to TRBJ1-5; D is possibly TRBD1 (5 bases). Trimming took off 0 bases at V and 7 bases at J, with 22 bases between the two ends. CDR3 length: 18 amino acids. Germline values: CDR1 SEHNR, CDR2 FQNEAQ (reference sequence). Here the CDR3 reads CASSLAPGAAERGQPQHF. CDR3 nucleotide sequence: TGTGCCAGCAGCTTAGCCCCGGGTGCTGCAGAAAGGGGCCAGCCCCAGCATTTT.

In this sample, this clonotype turned up a few times. The rearrangement joins TRBV10-1 to TRBJ2-7, with 7 bases aligning to TRBD1. With V trimmed by 1 base and J by 9 bases, 12 bases remained unmatched. Germline CDR1 and CDR2: WNHNN and SYGVQD (reference sequence). The CDR3 is made up of 15 amino acids. This CDR3 reads CASSEWDSLWLGQYF. The CDR3 DNA follows: TGCGCCAGCAGTGAGTGGGACAGTCTTTGGTTAGGGCAGTACTTC.

This chain links TRBV6-5 with TRBJ1-1; D not certain. The CDR3 totals 15 residues. Trimming took 2 bases from V and 1 from J, leaving 11 bases between them. CDR1 MNHEY and CDR2 SVGAGI come from the germline V gene. CDR3 loop: CASSYPKDSNTEAFF. The CDR3 DNA follows: TGTGCCAGCAGTTACCCGAAGGACTCGAACACTGAAGCTTTCTTT.

This clonotype was counted at least ten times. The V call is TRBV28, the J call TRBJ2-5; possible D gene TRBD1, 6 bases. V was shortened by 2 bases and J by 2 bases, with 15 bases between the two germline ends. Germline CDR1 MDHEN, CDR2 SYDVKM. The CDR3 is 16 amino acids. In nucleotides, the CDR3 is TGTGCCAGCAGTTTACGACCACAGGGAACGCAAGAGACCCAGTACTTC. Protein product: CASSLRPQGTQETQYF.

At least ten counts were recorded for this clonotype. This chain links TRBV2 with TRBJ1-1; D is unresolved. V was trimmed by 1 base and J by 2 bases, leaving 5 bases between them. CDR1 and CDR2 (germline): SNHLY, FYNNEI. This CDR3 has 13 residues. CDR3: CASSEEVNTEAFF. The CDR3 bases are TGTGCCAGCAGTGAAGAGGTTAACACTGAAGCTTTCTTT.

The rearrangement joins TRBV20-1 to TRBJ2-5, with D possibly TRBD1 on 5 matching bases. CDR3 length: 15 amino acids. Trimming took 6 bases from V and 1 from J, leaving 18 bases between them. Looked up from germline, CDR1 is DFQATT and CDR2 is SNEGSKA (reference sequence). This CDR3 reads CSAIRIGHLQETQYF. In DNA form, the CDR3 reads TGCAGTGCAATAAGAATTGGACACCTCCAAGAGACCCAGTACTTC.

This clonotype was observed many times. The chain employs TRBV7-2 and TRBJ1-1, with 7 positions matching TRBD1. Germline V gives CDR1 SGHTA, CDR2 FQGNSA. J lost 1 base, V lost 5 bases, and 7 bases had no gene match. The CDR3 totals 15 residues. The CDR3 DNA follows: TGTGCCAGCAGCATGTGGGACAGAAAGAACACTGAAGCTTTCTTT. As protein: CASSMWDRKNTEAFF.

Only a few counts were recorded for this clonotype. The rearrangement joins TRBV6-2 or TRBV6-3 to TRBJ2-7; 12 positions match TRBD2. Germline lookup yields CDR1 MNHEY and CDR2 SVGEGT. V lost 4 bases, J lost 0 bases, and 4 bases stayed unmatched. The CDR3 sequence is 16 residues long. In DNA form, the CDR3 reads TGTGCCAGCAGTTCCCGGGGACTAGCGGGCTCCTACGAGCAGTACTTC. It encodes CASSSRGLAGSYEQYF.

This clonotype has only a few counts. This rearrangement joins TRBV19 to TRBJ2-1, with TRBD2 identical over 9 bases. The CDR3 covers 17 residues. The germline CDR1 and CDR2 sequences are LNHDA and SQIVND (reference sequence). J lost 5 bases, V lost 0 bases, and 8 bases had no gene match. The CDR3 loop reads CASSIDHTSGQNNEQFF. Written as DNA, the CDR3 is TGTGCCAGTAGTATAGATCACACTAGCGGGCAGAACAATGAGCAGTTCTTC.

This clonotype was picked up many times. Sequence at one end of the junction differs from germline and may be a read error. V gene TRBV29-1 combines with J gene TRBJ2-7; tentative D call: TRBD2 (6 bases). The CDR3 spans 11 residues. Germline CDR1 SQVTM, CDR2 ANQGSEA. The CDR3 DNA is TGCAGCGCCAGGGACTCCGACGAGCAGTACTTC. It is translated as CSARDSDEQYF.

There are a few counts of this clonotype. The J gene is TRBJ1-1, the V gene TRBV5-1; D is ambiguous. The CDR3 length is 15 residues. The germline V and J ends were trimmed by 0 bases and 4 bases, with 13 bases remaining between them. Germline V gene lookup returns CDR1 SGHRS and CDR2 YFSETQ. CDR3 sequence: CASSLVEEVGTEAFF. The CDR3 DNA is TGCGCCAGCAGCTTGGTTGAGGAGGTGGGCACTGAAGCTTTCTTT. The complete variable domain, with remaining parts taken from reference TRBV5-1 and TRBJ1-1, reads KAGVTQTPRYLIKTRGQQVTLSCSPISGHRSVSWYQQTPGQGLQFLFEYFSETQRNKGNFPGRFSGRQFSNSRSEMNVSTLELGDSALYLCASSLVEEVGTEAFFGQGTRLTVV.

The CDR3 protein is CSASMEGFIRTGYYEQYF. CDR3 DNA sequence: TGCAGTGCTAGTATGGAAGGGTTTATAAGGACAGGGTATTACGAGCAGTACTTC. The chain recombines TRBV20-1 with TRBJ2-7; TRBD1 aligns across 8 bases. Germline assignment: CDR1 DFQATT and CDR2 SNEGSKA (reference sequence). The CDR3 covers 18 residues. V lost 3 bases and J lost 4; bases outside the gene matches: 20.

Only a few counts were recorded for this clonotype. The chain links TRBV5-1 to TRBJ1-5; perhaps TRBD1 as D (5 bases). CDR3 length: 13 amino acids. Trimming cost V 7 bases and J 7 bases, with 15 bases left between them. The V gene's germline CDR1 is SGHRS and CDR2 YFSETQ. Written as DNA, the CDR3 is TGCGCCAGCGCTCGGGACCAGGACCAGCCCCAGCATTTT. Its protein is CASARDQDQPQHF.

The chain recombines TRBV18 with TRBJ1-1; no definite D call. The CDR3 contains 15 residues. V gave up 0 bases and J gave up 2 bases, with 10 bases separating them. From germline, CDR1 is KGHSH and CDR2 LQKENI. CDR3 sequence reads: CASSPPGSHNTEAFF. The CDR3 nucleotides are TGTGCCAGCTCACCACCGGGCAGCCATAACACTGAAGCTTTCTTT.

The CDR3 DNA reads TGTGCCTGGAGACAGGGGCCTAATGAAAAACTGTTTTTT. This encodes CAWRQGPNEKLFF. The V gene is TRBV30, the J gene TRBJ1-4; 7 nucleotides agree with TRBD1. V gave up 3 bases and J gave up 3 bases; unmatched junction bases: 1. The CDR3 covers 13 residues. Germline CDR1 GTSNPN, CDR2 SVGIG (reference sequence).

The V call is TRBV5-5, the J call TRBJ1-5; D is perhaps TRBD1 (5 bases). V dropped 0 bases and J dropped 6 bases, with 13 bases sitting between them. CDR1 and CDR2 (germline): SGHKS, YYEKEE (reference sequence). The CDR3 covers 15 residues. The CDR3 nucleotides read TGTGCCAGCAGCTTGGATGTAGGGGCCAGTCAGCCCCAGCATTTT. Its protein product is CASSLDVGASQPQHF.

This clonotype was seen more than once but under ten times. Here the CDR3 reads CASKLGQWSDTEAFF. The CDR3 nucleotides read TGTGCCAGCAAGCTGGGACAGTGGTCGGACACTGAAGCTTTCTTT. The chain links TRBV12-3 or TRBV12-4 to TRBJ1-1; 7 positions match TRBD1. The CDR3 totals 15 residues. V trimming: 7 bases; J trimming: 3 bases; junction bases outside the gene matches: 11.